The next 9 T cell receptor beta chains were all read from a single sample in a study of blood T cell repertoires in COVID-19. TCRdb's table, derived via immunoSEQ multiplex PCR, lists solely in-frame clones and lacks some. Of nearly 55,000 clones in the sample, about 89% were seen once. The specimen sequenced was peripheral blood. Source of these receptors: a woman in her sixties with active or convalescent COVID-19.

The chain couples TRBV28 to TRBJ1-2; tentative D call: TRBD1 (6 bases). This CDR3 is built from 12 residues. V lost 10 bases, J lost 5 bases, and 14 bases lay in between. Germline CDR1 MDHEN, CDR2 SYDVKM. The CDR3 DNA sequence: TGTGCCACCACTGACAGGATTTATGGCTACACCTTC. This codes for CATTDRIYGYTF.

This rearrangement joins TRBV7-9 to TRBJ2-7; D remains unclear. This CDR3 has 13 residues. Trimming took off 1 base at V and 2 bases at J, with 6 bases between the two ends. Germline CDR1 reads SEHNR; CDR2 reads FQNEAQ (reference sequence). CDR3 sequence reads: CASSLDRPYEQYF. The CDR3 bases are TGTGCCAGCAGCTTAGACAGACCCTACGAGCAGTACTTC. Full variable domain (rest looked up from reference TRBV7-9 and TRBJ2-7): DTGVSQNPRHKITKRGQNVTFRCDPISEHNRLYWYRQTLGQGPEFLTYFQNEAQLEKSRLLSDRFSAERPKGSFSTLEIQRTEQGDSAMYLCASSLDRPYEQYFGPGTRLTVT.

The rearrangement uses TRBV6-5 and TRBJ1-3; D not resolved. The V gene's germline CDR1 is MNHEY and CDR2 SVGAGI. V was trimmed by 5 bases and J by 4 bases, leaving 9 bases between them. The CDR3 is 13 residues long. Here the CDR3 DNA reads TGTGCCAGCAGTAGCGAACGAGGAAACACCATATATTTT. Residues: CASSSERGNTIYF.

This chain connects TRBV6-1 to TRBJ2-5, with 8 nucleotides matching TRBD1. CDR3 length: 14 residues. The germline gives CDR1 MNHNS, CDR2 SASEGT. The junction had 5 bases not matched to a gene; V was cut back by 3 bases and J by 5 bases. The DNA for the CDR3 is TGTGCCAGCAGTGATCGACAGGGGTTGGAGACCCAGTACTTC. It codes for CASSDRQGLETQYF.

The CDR3 DNA sequence: TGTGCCAGCAGTAAGACAGTCTATGAACTCTATGGCTACACCTTC. This translates into CASSKTVYELYGYTF. The chain uses TRBV27 and TRBJ1-2; weak D call: TRBD1 (5 bases). The CDR3 is made up of 15 amino acids. CDR1 is MNHEY and CDR2 is SMNVEV in the germline V gene (reference sequence). Trimming shortened V by 5 bases and J by 4 bases, and 17 bases separated the two germline ends.

The chain links TRBV19 to TRBJ2-2; D may be TRBD1 (5 bases). V dropped 3 bases and J dropped 1 base, with 9 bases sitting between them. CDR3 length: 15 amino acids. In germline, CDR1 is LNHDA, CDR2 SQIVND (reference sequence). CDR3 loop: CASSIKQGNTGELFF. The CDR3 nucleotides read TGTGCCAGTAGTATTAAGCAGGGGAACACCGGGGAGCTGTTTTTT. Full variable domain (outside the CDR3, taken from reference TRBV19 and TRBJ2-2): DGGITQSPKYLFRKEGQNVTLSCEQNLNHDAMYWYRQDPGQGLRLIYYSQIVNDFQKGDIAEGYSVSREKKESFPLTVTSAQKNPTAFYLCASSIKQGNTGELFFGEGSRLTVL.

V gene TRBV28 combines with J gene TRBJ1-4; 7 nucleotides agree with TRBD1. Germline V gene data show CDR1 as MDHEN and CDR2 as SYDVKM. The CDR3 extends over 17 amino acids. V lost 2 bases, J lost 6 bases, and 12 bases stayed unmatched. This CDR3 reads CASSLGPPGTADEKLFF. The CDR3 DNA sequence: TGTGCCAGCAGTTTAGGCCCCCCCGGGACAGCGGATGAAAAACTGTTTTTT.

The chain employs TRBV9 and TRBJ1-4; no reliable D call. Germline V CDR1 and CDR2: SGDLS, YYNGEE. V lost 2 bases to trimming and J lost 0 bases, with 8 bases between them. CDR3 length: 15 residues. CDR3 bases: TGTGCCAGCAGCGTTACTCCCGCAACTAATGAAAAACTGTTTTTT. It encodes CASSVTPATNEKLFF.

CDR3 in amino acids: CASSISDSGPYEQFF. The CDR3 DNA reads as TGTGCCAGTAGTATATCGGATTCAGGTCCCTATGAGCAGTTCTTC. The chain combines TRBV19 with TRBJ2-1, with D unresolved. Per the germline V gene, CDR1 is LNHDA and CDR2 is SQIVND (reference sequence). The CDR3 contains 15 residues. Trimming shortened V by 2 bases and J by 8 bases, and 16 bases separated the two germline ends.